Sequencing of this T cell receptor (beta chain) was carried out in a study of shared clonotypes between healthy human individuals. Looking at the study overall: Three plates each covered CD4 naive and memory; CD8 naive two, CD8 memory one.

TCRdb keeps only in-frame clones here, not all; method: immunoSEQ multiplex PCR. The data contain roughly 300,000 clones, around 87% of them seen just once; the ten biggest clones take up 16%. Study donors comprised healthy, HIV-negative adults devoid of recent acute infection or vaccination. CDR1 is MNHEY, CDR2 SVGAGI, per germline. The CDR3 is 13 amino acids. V was trimmed by 7 bases and J by 2 bases, leaving 12 bases between them. This TCR was sampled from a man in his late teens or twenties in good health. V is TRBV6-5 and J is TRBJ2-7; no firm D call. The source material was memory CD8+ T cells sorted from blood. Subset here: CD45RO+ cells pooled with CCR7-negative TemRA cells. The CDR3 loop is CASNTSPTYEQYF. The CDR3 DNA follows: TGTGCCAGCAATACGTCTCCCACCTACGAGCAGTACTTC.